What follows are 20 T cell receptor beta chains derived from one specimen sequenced in a study of blood T cell repertoires in COVID-19. Sequenced by immunoSEQ multiplex PCR; TCRdb stores in-frame clones only, minus some. The table lists 200,000 to 300,000 clones, more than 75% of them singletons. Sequenced input: PBMCs or T cells enriched from blood (not recorded which). The receptors were gathered from a woman aged 18 to 35 who had recovered from COVID-19.

The V and J genes are TRBV7-8 and TRBJ1-2, with D hard to call. The CDR3 totals 13 residues. CDR1 and CDR2 (germline): SGHVS, FQNEAQ. Trimming left V 1 base short and J 1 base short, with 4 bases between. The chain's CDR3 is CASSLGLNYGYTF. The CDR3 region has the DNA TGTGCCAGCAGCTTAGGACTTAACTATGGCTACACCTTC.

This clone was counted once. The rearrangement links TRBV11-3 to TRBJ2-5; 15 nucleotides agree with TRBD2. CDR1 and CDR2 (germline): SGHNT, YENEEA. Unmatched junction bases numbered 1, after V lost 3 bases and J lost 5 bases. The CDR3 has 15 amino acids. The CDR3 protein is CASSLGTSGRETQYF. CDR3 in DNA: TGTGCCAGCAGCTTGGGGACTAGCGGGAGGGAGACCCAGTACTTC.

On this clone itself: Compared with germline, one end of the junction differs, possibly owing to a read error. This chain connects TRBV2 to TRBJ2-1, with D perhaps matching TRBD2 (7 bases). This CDR3 has 18 amino acids. In germline, CDR1 is SNHLY, CDR2 FYNNEI. The CDR3 loop reads CASREGRGGSYNYHEQFF. The CDR3 nucleotides are TGTGCCAGCAGAGAAGGACGCGGGGGCAGCTACAATTATCATGAGCAGTTCTTC.

The chain is built from TRBV23-1 and TRBJ2-7, with 10 bases fitting TRBD1. TRBV23-1 has ORF status, its function being uncertain. The junction had 12 bases not matched to a gene; V was cut back by 7 bases and J by 3 bases. CDR3 length equals 16 residues. This CDR3 reads CASTPPGTGEIYEQYF. For the CDR3, the DNA is TGCGCCAGCACCCCTCCCGGGACAGGGGAGATCTACGAGCAGTACTTC.

This clone was counted a few times. The CDR3 loop is CASSIAGTGYPGELFF. CDR3 DNA sequence: TGTGCCAGTAGTATAGCCGGGACAGGGTACCCCGGGGAGCTGTTTTTT. The J gene is TRBJ2-2, the V gene TRBV19; 9 nucleotides match TRBD1. V trimming: 1 base; J trimming: 6 bases; junction bases outside the gene matches: 6. This CDR3 has 16 amino acids. Germline V gene data show CDR1 as LNHDA and CDR2 as SQIVND (reference sequence).

This clone was found once. This sequence joins TRBV28 and TRBJ2-7; TRBD2 matches 14 bases. This CDR3 has 16 residues. With 5 bases clipped from V and 7 bases from J, the junction kept 10 bases outside the gene matches. Germline V CDR1 and CDR2: MDHEN, SYDVKM. CDR3 region: CASSGRLAGGPGEQYF. DNA for the CDR3: TGTGCCAGCAGTGGTAGACTAGCGGGAGGGCCTGGTGAGCAGTACTTC.

The rearrangement uses TRBV7-2 and TRBJ2-3, with 8 bases matching TRBD1. Germline CDR1 SGHTA, CDR2 FQGNSA. The trim removed 3 bases at V and 3 bases at J, leaving 2 bases unmatched. This CDR3 comprises 14 residues. As DNA, the CDR3 is TGTGCCAGCAGCTTTTACAGGGGGACAGATACGCAGTATTTT. Translated, it gives CASSFYRGTDTQYF.

The rearrangement uses TRBV4-1 and TRBJ1-4; D is uncertain. V was shortened by 0 bases and J by 6 bases, with 5 bases between the two germline ends. The CDR3 loop spans 13 amino acids. Germline V gene lookup returns CDR1 MGHRA and CDR2 YSYEKL. CDR3 sequence (DNA): TGCGCCAGCAGCCAAGATAATTATGAAAAACTGTTTTTT. Its protein is CASSQDNYEKLFF.

V usage is TRBV30 and J usage is TRBJ1-2; TRBD1 might be the D (6 bases). The V end was cut by 1 base, the J end by 4 bases, with 19 bases between. The CDR3 has 16 residues. Germline V lookup: CDR1 GTSNPN, CDR2 SVGIG (reference sequence). DNA for the CDR3: TGTGCCTGGAGTGAGGCCAGGGGAACCTGGGGCTATGGCTACACCTTC. This codes for CAWSEARGTWGYGYTF.

The chain has TRBV12-3 or TRBV12-4 and TRBJ2-2; no clear D. CDR3 length: 13 residues. Trimming shortened V by 4 bases and J by 4 bases, and 7 bases separated the two germline ends. CDR3 region: CASSWSGTGELFF. Written as DNA, the CDR3 is TGTGCCAGCAGTTGGTCGGGCACCGGGGAGCTGTTTTTT.

The V call is TRBV25-1, the J call TRBJ1-5; perhaps TRBD1 as D (6 bases). This CDR3 spans 16 amino acids. Germline V gene lookup returns CDR1 MGHDK and CDR2 SYGVNS. The V and J ends lost 10 bases and 0 bases respectively, with 19 bases between them. CDR3 bases: TGTGCCACTCCACCGTACAGGGTTAATAGCAATCAGCCCCAGCATTTT. It yields the protein CATPPYRVNSNQPQHF.

The sample holds a few counts of this clone. This rearrangement joins TRBV7-2 to TRBJ2-1; a weak D match, TRBD2 (5 bases). Germline V gene sequence: CDR1 SGHTA, CDR2 FQGNSA. This CDR3 has 17 amino acids. The V end lost 6 bases, the J end lost 4 bases, and 22 bases lay between the germline ends. The CDR3 nucleotides read TGTGCCAGCAGGGCCTCGGGCGGGCCAACAGAATACAATGAGCAGTTCTTC. This sequence encodes CASRASGGPTEYNEQFF.

The chain has TRBV6-1 and TRBJ2-1; D is undetermined. Germline V gives CDR1 MNHNS, CDR2 SASEGT. The V and J ends lost 3 bases and 13 bases respectively, with 22 bases between them. The CDR3 runs 15 residues. The CDR3 DNA is TGTGCCAGCAGTGAGCCGGTGGTGAGCCCTAGTAGTCAGTTCTTC. Translated, it gives CASSEPVVSPSSQFF.

The J gene is TRBJ2-2, the V gene TRBV30; D might be TRBD1 (6 bases). V dropped 0 bases and J dropped 6 bases, with 14 bases sitting between them. The CDR3 is 15 residues long. Germline V gives CDR1 GTSNPN, CDR2 SVGIG (reference sequence). Written as DNA, the CDR3 is TGTGCCTGGAGTGTACGGTGGGGGCTTTCCGGGGAGCTGTTTTTT. Translation: CAWSVRWGLSGELFF.

The chain has TRBV19 and TRBJ1-4, with 7 nucleotides matching TRBD1. This CDR3 has 15 amino acids. Germline V gene lookup returns CDR1 LNHDA and CDR2 SQIVND (reference sequence). V lost 4 bases, J lost 8 bases, and 10 bases stayed unmatched. The CDR3 sequence: CASSSREGAGEKLFF. The CDR3 nucleotides read TGTGCCAGTAGTAGCCGAGAGGGGGCAGGCGAAAAACTGTTTTTT.

This clone was recorded only once. The chain recombines TRBV7-9 with TRBJ2-5; D possibly corresponds to TRBD1 (5 bases). Germline CDR1 SEHNR, CDR2 FQNEAQ (reference sequence). This CDR3 comprises 14 residues. The V end lost 1 base, the J end lost 1 base, and 7 bases lay between the germline ends. The CDR3 spells CASSLVRAQETQYF. CDR3 sequence (DNA): TGTGCCAGCAGCTTAGTCAGGGCCCAAGAGACCCAGTACTTC.

This chain joins TRBV5-8 and TRBJ1-5, with D maybe TRBD1 (6 bases). This CDR3 is 13 amino acids long. CDR1 and CDR2 (germline): SGHTS, YDEGEE. Trimming took 0 bases from V and 9 from J, leaving 10 bases between them. CDR3 sequence: CASSLGGLLPQHF. As DNA, the CDR3 is TGTGCCAGCAGCTTGGGGGGGCTCTTGCCCCAGCATTTT. Complete variable domain (other parts from reference TRBV5-8 and TRBJ1-5): EAGVTQSPTHLIKTRGQQATLRCSPISGHTSVYWYQQALGLGLQFLLWYDEGEERNRGNFPPRFSGRQFPNYSSELNVNALELEDSALYLCASSLGGLLPQHFGDGTRLSIL.

This rearrangement joins TRBV20-1 to TRBJ1-2; weak D call: TRBD1 (5 bases). Trimming cost V 3 bases and J 4 bases, with 12 bases left between them. The CDR3 contains 13 residues. The germline V gene has CDR1 DFQATT and CDR2 SNEGSKA (reference sequence). In nucleotides, the CDR3 is TGCAGTGCTAGTAATCAGGGCCCCTATGGCTACACCTTC. As protein: CSASNQGPYGYTF.

The chain uses TRBV19 and TRBJ1-4, with D maybe TRBD1 (6 bases). CDR3 length equals 13 residues. V was trimmed by 6 bases and J by 7 bases, leaving 12 bases between them. The germline V gene encodes CDR1 LNHDA and CDR2 SQIVND (reference sequence). The DNA for the CDR3 is TGTGCCAGTAGCACAGGGTTAGTTGAAAAACTGTTTTTT. Translating it yields CASSTGLVEKLFF.

The chain links TRBV19 to TRBJ1-5; TRBD1 is a possible D gene (6 bases). Germline CDR1 and CDR2: LNHDA and SQIVND (reference sequence). With 6 bases removed from V and 0 bases from J, the gap between germline ends came to 18 bases. This CDR3 is built from 17 residues. Here the CDR3 reads CASSNPGTPYSNQPQHF. CDR3 coding DNA: TGTGCCAGTAGCAATCCCGGGACACCTTATAGCAATCAGCCCCAGCATTTT.